Following are 6 T cell receptor beta chains from one sample sequenced in a study of T-cell reconstitution after alpha-beta-depleted transplantation in children. The TCRbeta library was prepared with unique molecular identifiers. Each CDR3 protein is one row after TCRdb ran MiXCR on the PCR reads. The sample has some 500,000 distinct CDR3 sequences; less than 35% are singletons. The sequencing used PBMCs from the stem cell graft donor, collected from the stem cell graft. All receptors derive from a human donor who donated a stem cell graft to a child with aplastic anemia.

The chain uses TRBV29-1 and TRBJ2-7, with 11 bases matching TRBD1. CDR1 is SQVTM, CDR2 ANQGSEA, per germline. V shed 1 base and J 0 bases; nucleotides not matched to a gene: 8. The CDR3 length is 17 residues. The CDR3 loop reads CSVEGDRGEASSYEQYF. DNA of the CDR3: TGCAGCGTTGAAGGGGACAGGGGGGAGGCTAGCTCCTACGAGCAGTACTTC.

This clonotype was picked up a small number of times. The chain joins TRBV19 to TRBJ2-5, with D uncertain. The germline V gene encodes CDR1 LNHDA and CDR2 SQIVND (reference sequence). V was shortened by 2 bases and J by 0 bases, with 7 bases between the two germline ends. This CDR3 has 14 residues. The CDR3 coding sequence is TGTGCCAGTAGTATAACCGCGTACCAAGAGACCCAGTACTTC. Translating it yields CASSITAYQETQYF.

The rearrangement joins TRBV21-1 to TRBJ1-4; the D segment call TRBD1 is taken from the table without a DNA check. TRBV21-1 constitutes a pseudogene. The CDR3 contains 15 residues. The CDR3 coding sequence is TGTGCCAGCAGCAATTTGGGGACAGTGAATGAAAAACTGTTTTTT. As protein: CASSNLGTVNEKLFF.

The V gene is TRBV29-1, the J gene TRBJ2-1; TRBD2 aligns across 9 bases. The V segment lost 4 bases and the J segment 4 bases; nucleotides outside the gene matches: 11. The germline V gene encodes CDR1 SQVTM and CDR2 ANQGSEA. The CDR3 covers 16 residues. CDR3 DNA sequence: TGCAGCGTTGGGGTAGCGGGAGCGCCACCATACAATGAGCAGTTCTTC. It is translated as CSVGVAGAPPYNEQFF.

This chain connects TRBV5-1 to TRBJ1-1, with TRBD1 as a possible D gene (6 bases). This CDR3 contains 13 residues. The ends were cut back, 7 bases at V and 3 bases at J, with 13 bases in the middle. The germline V gene has CDR1 SGHRS and CDR2 YFSETQ. CDR3 bases: TGCGCCAGCGGCGGGGGCCGGGACACTGAAGCTTTCTTT. Its translation: CASGGGRDTEAFF.

The rearrangement uses TRBV14 and TRBJ1-2; D is unclear. Trimming shortened V by 0 bases and J by 2 bases, and 10 bases separated the two germline ends. This CDR3 is 15 amino acids long. The germline V gene encodes CDR1 SGHDN and CDR2 FVKESK. The CDR3 spells CASSQEIHSNYGYTF. CDR3 nucleotides: TGTGCCAGCAGCCAAGAAATCCACAGCAACTATGGCTACACCTTC.